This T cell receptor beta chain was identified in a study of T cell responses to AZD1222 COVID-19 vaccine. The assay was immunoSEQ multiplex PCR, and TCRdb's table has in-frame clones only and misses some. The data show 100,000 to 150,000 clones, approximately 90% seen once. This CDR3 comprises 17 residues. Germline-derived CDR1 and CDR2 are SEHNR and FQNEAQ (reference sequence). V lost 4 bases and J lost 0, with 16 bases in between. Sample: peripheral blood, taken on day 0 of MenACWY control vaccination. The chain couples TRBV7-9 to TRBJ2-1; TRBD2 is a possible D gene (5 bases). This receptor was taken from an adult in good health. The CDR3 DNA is TGTGCCAGCAGCTCATACTCCGGGATCAACTCCTACAATGAGCAGTTCTTC. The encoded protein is CASSSYSGINSYNEQFF.